The T cell receptor beta chain described here comes from a study of blood T cell repertoires in COVID-19 (dated by TCRdb to between 2020 and 2021). Regarding the research as a whole: Collaborator samples came from the United States, Italy and Spain and covered acute and convalescent phases of COVID-19. The prospective study material was composed of cDNA or gDNA derived from T cells, B-cell-depleted T cells, or PBMCs. Subjects who had been exposed to COVID-19, were actively infected with it, or had recovered from it provided the deeply sampled blood TCRbeta repertoires that made up the dataset. The repertoires were made available in a free public database intended to serve as a resource for research on the immune response to SARS-CoV-2. The samples were drawn from two sources: the first 160 participants of the ongoing ImmuneRACE study, and over 950 subjects contributed by 6 global collaborators. The sample metadata nearly always contained a de-identified subject ID, COVID-19 status, age in years and sex. HLA class I and class II types, where available, came from metadata supplied by the sample provider rather than from assay-based typing.

The immunoSEQ Assay, a bias-controlled multiplex PCR, was used to amplify TCRbeta CDR3 regions from genomic DNA. From the authors' description of their analysis: Nucleated cell counts per sample were estimated from amplification of reference gene primers within the assay. To quantify the absolute abundance of each unique TCRbeta CDR3 rearrangement, sequence reads were collapsed and filtered. For each sample, productive Simpson clonality was calculated as the square root of Simpson's diversity index across productive rearrangements. TCRdb holds this immuneACCESS table with in-frame rearrangements only. Some clones are missing; in checked studies, unresolved V genes explain under half, and the rest has no known cause. That table is the source of V, J and clone size, and D and trimming were worked out from the DNA. The sample table contains under 120,000 clones; only one count was recorded for approximately 79% of them. The leading ten clones occupy around a fifth of the sample.

Whole blood was collected in K2EDTA tubes by collaborating institutions according to the institutions' own protocols. For TCRbeta analysis, collaborators shipped samples in one of three forms: frozen whole blood, isolated PBMCs, or DNA extracted from either of those sample types. Points on this clone: Its specific antigen is unknown. The input lacks base qualities; no much larger clone sits a single base away.

What the study reported, not specific to this receptor: Clinical and demographic metadata were provided uncurated, with the amount varying by source and participant.

The clonotype originates from a man aged 65 to 79 with active or convalescent COVID-19. The sample was peripheral blood.

Here the CDR3 is given as CASSSTDSGANVLTF. Here is the DNA: TGCGCCAGCAGCTCGACAGACTCTGGGGCCAACGTCCTGACTTTC. The chain uses TRBV5-1 and TRBJ2-6, and the D gene may be TRBD1, 5 bases matching. Taken from cysteine to phenylalanine, the CDR3 has 15 residues. Of the read, only the CDR3 DNA is kept; its 45 bases are in frame from base 1. The trim is 3 bases for V and 0 bases for J, with a gap of 7 bases between the germline ends. Sequences SGHRS (CDR1) and YFSETQ (CDR2) are obtained from the germline V gene.